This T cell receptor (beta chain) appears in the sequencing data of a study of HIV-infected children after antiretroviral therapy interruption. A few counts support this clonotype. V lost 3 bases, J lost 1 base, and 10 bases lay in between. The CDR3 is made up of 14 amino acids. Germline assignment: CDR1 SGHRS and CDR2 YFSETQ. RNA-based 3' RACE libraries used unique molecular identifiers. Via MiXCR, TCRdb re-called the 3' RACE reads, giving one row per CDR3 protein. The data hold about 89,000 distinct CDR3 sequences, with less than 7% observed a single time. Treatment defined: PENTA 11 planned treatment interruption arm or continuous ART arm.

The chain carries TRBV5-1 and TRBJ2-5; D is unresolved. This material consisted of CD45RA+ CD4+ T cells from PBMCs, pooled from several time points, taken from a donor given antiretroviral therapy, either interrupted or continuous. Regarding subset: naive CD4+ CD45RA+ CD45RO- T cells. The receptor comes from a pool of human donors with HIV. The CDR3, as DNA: TGCGCCAGCAGCTATGGCAGGCTCCAAGAGACCCAGTACTTC. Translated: CASSYGRLQETQYF.